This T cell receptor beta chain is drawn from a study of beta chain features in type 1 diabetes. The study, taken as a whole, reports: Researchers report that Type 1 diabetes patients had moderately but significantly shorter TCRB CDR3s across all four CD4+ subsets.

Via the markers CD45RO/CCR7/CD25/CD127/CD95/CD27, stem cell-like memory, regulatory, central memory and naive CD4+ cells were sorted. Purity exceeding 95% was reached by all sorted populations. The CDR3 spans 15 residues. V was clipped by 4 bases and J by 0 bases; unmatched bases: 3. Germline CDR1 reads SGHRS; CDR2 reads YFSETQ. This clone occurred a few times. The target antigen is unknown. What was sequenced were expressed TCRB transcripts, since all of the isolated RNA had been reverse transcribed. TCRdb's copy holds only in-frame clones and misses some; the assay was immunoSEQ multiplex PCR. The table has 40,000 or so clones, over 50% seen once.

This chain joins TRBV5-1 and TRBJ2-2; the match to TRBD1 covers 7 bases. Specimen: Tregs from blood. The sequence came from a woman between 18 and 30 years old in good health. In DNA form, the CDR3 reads TGCGCCAGCAGCCACGGACAGGCGAACACCGGGGAGCTGTTTTTT. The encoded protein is CASSHGQANTGELFF.